The 8 T cell receptor beta chains given below trace back to one sample, sequenced in a study of blood T cell repertoires in COVID-19. Profiling relied on immunoSEQ multiplex PCR, and the TCRdb table lists in-frame clones only, not all of them. The repertoire holds around 390,000 clones, with approximately 87% as singletons. Sequencing input: PBMCs or T cells enriched from blood (not recorded which). The source is a woman aged 45 to 65 who had recovered from COVID-19.

The chain links TRBV7-2 to TRBJ1-2; a weak D match, TRBD1 (5 bases). The CDR3 has 14 amino acids. Germline lookup yields CDR1 SGHTA and CDR2 FQGNSA. V was clipped by 5 bases and J by 4 bases, with 14 bases between them. The CDR3 spells CASSLRQRGYGYTF. CDR3 sequence (DNA): TGTGCCAGCAGCCTGAGGCAAAGGGGCTATGGCTACACCTTC.

The J gene is TRBJ2-7, the V gene TRBV27, with TRBD2 as a possible D gene (5 bases). Deletions cut 4 bases from V and 8 bases from J, with 15 bases between. Per germline, CDR1 MNHEY and CDR2 SMNVEV (reference sequence). CDR3 length equals 13 residues. CDR3 sequence (DNA): TGTGCCAGCAGTTCCTCTACTAGTCTCAAGCAGTACTTC. Translated: CASSSSTSLKQYF.

The genes are TRBV9 and TRBJ2-3, with no clear D. The CDR3 runs 14 residues. The ends were cut back, 0 bases at V and 3 bases at J, with 8 bases in the middle. Germline assignment: CDR1 SGDLS and CDR2 YYNGEE. The CDR3 DNA reads TGTGCCAGCAGCGTAGGAACATCGACAGATACGCAGTATTTT. As protein: CASSVGTSTDTQYF.

The chain carries TRBV19 and TRBJ1-2; D unresolved. CDR3 length: 12 amino acids. Per germline, CDR1 LNHDA and CDR2 SQIVND (reference sequence). V was trimmed by 8 bases and J by 4 bases, leaving 11 bases between them. The CDR3 is CASGEHIYGYTF. CDR3 in DNA: TGTGCCAGTGGTGAACACATCTATGGCTACACCTTC.

V usage is TRBV6-5 and J usage is TRBJ2-3, with D perhaps TRBD2 (6 bases). The V end lost 4 bases, the J end lost 6 bases, and 14 bases lay between the germline ends. This CDR3 has 14 amino acids. The germline CDR1 and CDR2 sequences are MNHEY and SVGAGI. Here the CDR3 DNA reads TGTGCCAGCAGTTTAAATTTTGGGAGGGATACGCAGTATTTT. Translating it yields CASSLNFGRDTQYF.

The chain is built from TRBV2 and TRBJ1-2, with unresolved D. CDR3 length equals 14 residues. Per germline, CDR1 SNHLY and CDR2 FYNNEI. Trimming removed 3 bases at V and 1 base at J, with 9 bases between. The DNA for the CDR3 is TGTGCCAGCAGTGAGTTTACTTATAACTATGGCTACACCTTC. This sequence encodes CASSEFTYNYGYTF.

CDR3 sequence (DNA): TGTGCCAGCAGCCCCCGGACTAGCGGGGGCTCCGGGGAGCTGTTTTTT. This encodes CASSPRTSGGSGELFF. V gene TRBV3-1 (or the pseudogene TRBV3-2) combines with J gene TRBJ2-2; TRBD2 agrees at 13 bases. CDR3 length: 16 residues. Germline CDR1 is LGHDT and CDR2 is YNNKEL (reference sequence). The trim removed 4 bases at V and 6 bases at J, leaving 5 bases unmatched.

The V gene is TRBV4-1, the J gene TRBJ1-1; 7 bases are a match to TRBD1. CDR1 and CDR2 (germline): MGHRA, YSYEKL. V dropped 4 bases and J dropped 0; count of bases not matched to a gene: 8. The CDR3 totals 16 residues. The CDR3 is CASSLRGQGLNTEAFF. CDR3 coding DNA: TGCGCCAGCAGCCTAAGGGGGCAGGGATTGAACACTGAAGCTTTCTTT.